This T cell receptor (beta chain) was found in a study of preoperative IRX-2 immunotherapy in early breast cancer. The treatment is: preoperative locoregional IRX-2 cytokine immunotherapy. Preoperative locoregional IRX-2 cytokine immunotherapy was tested in the phase Ib source study. This CDR3 is built from 11 residues. Germline CDR1 SQVTM, CDR2 ANQGSEA. The germline V and J ends were trimmed by 7 bases and 7 bases, with 11 bases remaining between them. Using immunoSEQ multiplex PCR, the repertoire was profiled, and TCRdb retains in-frame clones only, with some absent. Of about 23,000 clones listed, 90% to 95% are singletons.

The source is a human donor with breast cancer. Sequences were derived from tumor tissue, sampled after IRX-2 immunotherapy. The chain has TRBV29-1 and TRBJ2-1; D remains ambiguous. The CDR3 is CSAEPGNEQFF. CDR3 nucleotides: TGCAGCGCCGAGCCCGGGAATGAGCAGTTCTTC.